This is a list of T cell receptor beta chains from one sample in a study of T cell repertoires in cytomegalovirus infection. MiXCR, applied by TCRdb to the reads, yields one record per CDR3 protein. The profile covers about 460,000 distinct CDR3 sequences, with roughly 12% appearing a single time and 10% taken by the ten largest. What was sequenced was PBMCs. Receptor source: a human donor in good health (CMV status not recorded). Some clones in this sample may be carry-over from other donors' samples. Both conserved end residues are part of each CDR3. The D gene is left open where the match is weak. The size entry is marked missing in some rows and otherwise reads once, few, many or a size class.

V,D,J,size,CDR3,DNA
TRBV24-1,.,TRBJ1-5,.,CATSERGQPQHF,TGTGCCACCAGTGAGCGGGGACAGCCCCAGCATTTT
TRBV11-2,TRBD2,TRBJ2-1,many,CASSLNLADNEQFF,TGTGCCAGCAGCTTAAACCTAGCGGACAATGAGCAGTTCTTC
TRBV12-5,.,TRBJ2-6,few,CASGSGTQSTGANVLTF,TGTGCTAGTGGTTCCGGGACCCAATCTACTGGGGCCAACGTCCTGACTTTC
TRBV28,TRBD1,TRBJ2-1,.,CASSTYGDRGRHEQFF,TGTGCCAGCAGTACCTACGGGGACAGGGGGCGTCATGAGCAGTTCTTC
TRBV7-6,TRBD1,TRBJ2-4,.,CASSNRDRVGSGNIQYF,TGTGCCAGCAGCAACCGGGACAGGGTAGGGAGCGGAAACATTCAGTACTTC
TRBV18,.,TRBJ2-7,.,CASSASDSREQYF,TGTGCCAGCTCGGCGAGCGACAGCAGAGAGCAGTACTTC
TRBV19,.,TRBJ1-2,few,CASSPVQGGGYTF,TGTGCCAGTAGCCCGGTACAGGGAGGTGGCTACACCTTC
TRBV29-1,.,TRBJ1-1,.,CSVDSGTARGTEAFF,TGCAGCGTTGATTCTGGTACAGCCAGGGGCACTGAAGCTTTCTTT
TRBV28,TRBD2,TRBJ2-7,many,CASSPGLVNSYEQYF,TGTGCCAGCAGTCCTGGACTAGTGAATTCCTACGAGCAGTACTTC
TRBV7-8,.,TRBJ1-5,many,CASSLGWGRINDNQPQHF,TGTGCCAGCAGCTTAGGCTGGGGGCGCATCAACGACAATCAGCCCCAGCATTTT
TRBV18,TRBD1,TRBJ1-6,.,CASSPVGTGSNSPLHF,TGTGCCAGCTCACCAGTTGGGACAGGGAGTAATTCACCCCTCCACTTT
TRBV6-1,TRBD1,TRBJ1-1,.,CASSKGGRNTEAFF,TGTGCCAGCAGTAAAGGGGGCAGGAACACTGAAGCTTTCTTT
TRBV5-1,TRBD2,TRBJ2-3,many,CASSLGVQRGPTDTQYF,TGCGCCAGCAGCTTGGGGGTCCAGCGGGGGCCCACAGATACGCAGTATTTT
TRBV11-2,TRBD2,TRBJ2-1,.,CASTAPGVAGGYNEQFF,TGTGCCAGTACTGCCCCGGGAGTAGCGGGAGGTTACAATGAGCAGTTCTTC
TRBV30,TRBD2,TRBJ2-7,.,CAWCCGSRAYEQYF,TGTGCCTGGTGTTGCGGGAGTAGGGCCTACGAGCAGTACTTC
TRBV7-8,TRBD2,TRBJ2-1,many,CASSLAFQREGLWNEQFF,TGTGCCAGCAGCTTAGCTTTCCAGCGGGAGGGCCTTTGGAATGAGCAGTTCTTC
TRBV5-1,.,TRBJ2-5,.,CASSLYQKQETQYF,TGCGCCAGCAGCTTGTATCAGAAACAAGAGACCCAGTACTTC
TRBV24-1,TRBD2,TRBJ2-1,many,CATSDIGTSGYNEQFF,TGTGCCACCAGTGATATCGGGACTAGCGGATACAATGAGCAGTTCTTC
TRBV5-1,.,TRBJ2-7,many,CASSSTGPGEQYF,TGCGCCAGCAGCTCAACGGGGCCAGGCGAGCAGTACTTC
TRBV29-1,TRBD1,TRBJ1-2,few,CSGSGQGGRGYTF,TGCAGCGGGTCGGGACAGGGGGGTCGGGGCTACACCTTC
TRBV25-1,.,TRBJ1-2,many,CASSEYGSTNYGYTF,TGTGCCAGCAGTGAATATGGCAGCACTAACTATGGCTACACCTTC
TRBV7-6,.,TRBJ2-3,many,CASSPRTADAYTQYF,TGTGCCAGCAGCCCCCGGACAGCAGACGCATATACGCAGTATTTT
TRBV20-1,.,TRBJ2-7,many,CSARDLGGSYEQYF,TGCAGTGCTAGAGATTTAGGGGGATCCTACGAGCAGTACTTC
TRBV6-5,TRBD2,TRBJ2-3,many,CASGNQGLAGYTDTQYF,TGTGCCAGCGGAAACCAGGGGCTAGCGGGATACACAGATACGCAGTATTTT
TRBV20-1,.,TRBJ2-7,many,CSARNYEQYF,TGCAGTGCTAGAAATTACGAGCAGTACTTC
TRBV18,.,TRBJ2-7,many,CASSPSPQSYEQYF,TGTGCCAGCTCACCATCCCCCCAGTCCTACGAGCAGTACTTC